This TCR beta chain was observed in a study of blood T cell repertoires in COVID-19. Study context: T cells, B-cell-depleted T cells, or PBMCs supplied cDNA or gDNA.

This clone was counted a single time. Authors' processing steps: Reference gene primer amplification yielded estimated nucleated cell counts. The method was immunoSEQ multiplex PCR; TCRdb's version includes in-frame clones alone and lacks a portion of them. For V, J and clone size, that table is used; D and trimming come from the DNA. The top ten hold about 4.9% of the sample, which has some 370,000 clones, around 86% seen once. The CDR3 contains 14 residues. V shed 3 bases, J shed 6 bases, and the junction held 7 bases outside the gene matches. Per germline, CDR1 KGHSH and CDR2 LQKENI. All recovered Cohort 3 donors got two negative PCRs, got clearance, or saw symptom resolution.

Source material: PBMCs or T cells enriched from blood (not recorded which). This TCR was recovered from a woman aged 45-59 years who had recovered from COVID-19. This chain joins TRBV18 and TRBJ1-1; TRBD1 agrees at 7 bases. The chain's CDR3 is CASSPPGQFAEAFF. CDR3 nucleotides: TGTGCCAGCTCACCCCCGGGACAGTTCGCTGAAGCTTTCTTT.